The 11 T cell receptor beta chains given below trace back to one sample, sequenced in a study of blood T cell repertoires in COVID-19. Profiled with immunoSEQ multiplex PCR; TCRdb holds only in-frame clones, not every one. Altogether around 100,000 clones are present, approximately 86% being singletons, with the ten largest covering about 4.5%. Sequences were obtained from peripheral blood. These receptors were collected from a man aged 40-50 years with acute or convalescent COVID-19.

CDR3 DNA: TGTGCCAGCAGTGCAGTCCGGGACAGGGGTCGACGCTATGGCTACACCTTC. Amino acid sequence: CASSAVRDRGRRYGYTF. The gene calls are TRBV27 and TRBJ1-2; 10 bases line up with TRBD1. The junction had 13 bases not matched to a gene; V was cut back by 5 bases and J by 4 bases. This CDR3 has 17 residues. Germline V lookup: CDR1 MNHEY, CDR2 SMNVEV (reference sequence).

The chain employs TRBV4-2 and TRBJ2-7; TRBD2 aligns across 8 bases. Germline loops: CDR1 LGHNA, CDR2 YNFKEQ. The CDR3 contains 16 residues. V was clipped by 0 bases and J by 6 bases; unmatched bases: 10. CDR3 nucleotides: TGTGCCAGCAGCCAAGATTCGGCCAGCGGGAGTGGCGAGCAGTACTTC. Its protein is CASSQDSASGSGEQYF.

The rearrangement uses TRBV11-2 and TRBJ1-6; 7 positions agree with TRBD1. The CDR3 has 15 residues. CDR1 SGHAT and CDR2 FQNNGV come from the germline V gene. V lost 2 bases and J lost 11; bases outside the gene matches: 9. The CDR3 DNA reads TGTGCCAGCAGCTTAACGAGACAGGGTTTGCCACCCCTCCACTTT. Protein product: CASSLTRQGLPPLHF.

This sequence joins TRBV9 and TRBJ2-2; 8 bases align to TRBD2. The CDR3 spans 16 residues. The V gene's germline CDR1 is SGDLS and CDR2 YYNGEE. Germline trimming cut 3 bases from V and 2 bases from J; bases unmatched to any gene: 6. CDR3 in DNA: TGTGCCAGCAGCGGACGAAGCGGGGGTAACACCGGGGAGCTGTTTTTT. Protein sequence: CASSGRSGGNTGELFF. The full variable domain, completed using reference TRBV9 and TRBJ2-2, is DSGVTQTPKHLITATGQRVTLRCSPRSGDLSVYWYQQSLDQGLQFLIQYYNGEERAKGNILERFSAQQFPDLHSELNLSSLELGDSALYFCASSGRSGGNTGELFFGEGSRLTVL.

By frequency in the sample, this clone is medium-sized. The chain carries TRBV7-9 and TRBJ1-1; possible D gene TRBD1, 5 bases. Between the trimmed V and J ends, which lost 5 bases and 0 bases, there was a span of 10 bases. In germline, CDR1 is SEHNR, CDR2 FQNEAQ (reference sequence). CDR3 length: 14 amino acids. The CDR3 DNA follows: TGTGCCAGCAGCCCTAGACAGATGAACACTGAAGCTTTCTTT. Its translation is CASSPRQMNTEAFF.

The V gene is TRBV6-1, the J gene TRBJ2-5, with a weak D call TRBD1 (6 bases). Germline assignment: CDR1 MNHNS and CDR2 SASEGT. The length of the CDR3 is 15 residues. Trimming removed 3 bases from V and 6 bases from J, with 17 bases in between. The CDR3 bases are TGTGCCAGCAGTGAGTCACAGGGTAGATGGAAGACCCAGTACTTC. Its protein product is CASSESQGRWKTQYF.

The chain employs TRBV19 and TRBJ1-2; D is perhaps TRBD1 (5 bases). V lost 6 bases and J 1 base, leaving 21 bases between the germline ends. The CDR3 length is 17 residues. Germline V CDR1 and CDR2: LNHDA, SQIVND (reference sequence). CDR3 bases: TGTGCCAGTAGCGTCAGGGAAAGAGTAATGTATAACTATGGCTACACCTTC. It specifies CASSVRERVMYNYGYTF.

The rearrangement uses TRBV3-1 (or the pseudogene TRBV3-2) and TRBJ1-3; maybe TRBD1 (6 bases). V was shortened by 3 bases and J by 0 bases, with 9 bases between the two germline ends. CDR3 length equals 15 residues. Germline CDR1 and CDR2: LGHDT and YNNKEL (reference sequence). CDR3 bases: TGTGCCAGCAGCCAGGGGACATACTCTGGAAACACCATATATTTT. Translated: CASSQGTYSGNTIYF.

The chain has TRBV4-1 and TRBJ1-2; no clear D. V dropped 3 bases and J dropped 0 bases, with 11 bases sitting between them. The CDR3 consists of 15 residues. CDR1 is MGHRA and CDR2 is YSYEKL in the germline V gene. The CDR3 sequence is CASSQLPTTNYGYTF. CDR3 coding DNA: TGCGCCAGCAGCCAGTTACCCACTACTAACTATGGCTACACCTTC.

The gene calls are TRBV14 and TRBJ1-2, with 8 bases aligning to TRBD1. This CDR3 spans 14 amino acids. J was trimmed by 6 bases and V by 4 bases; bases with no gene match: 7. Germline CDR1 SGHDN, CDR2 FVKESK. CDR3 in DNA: TGTGCCAGCAGCCGAACAGGGGGAGTTCATGGCTACACCTTC. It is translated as CASSRTGGVHGYTF.

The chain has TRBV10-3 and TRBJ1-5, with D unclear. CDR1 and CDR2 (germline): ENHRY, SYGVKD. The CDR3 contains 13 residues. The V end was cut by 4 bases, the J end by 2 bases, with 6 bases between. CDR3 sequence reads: CAISAGGNQPQHF. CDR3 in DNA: TGTGCCATCAGTGCCGGGGGCAATCAGCCCCAGCATTTT.